These T cell receptor beta chains were read from a single sample in a study of a mutant IDH1 vaccine in newly diagnosed glioma. Repertoires were generated with immunoSEQ multiplex PCR, while TCRdb's copy carries only in-frame clones and drops some. The sample has tens of thousands of clones, roughly 80% seen once. The source material was PBMCs, sampled from a glioma patient treated with radiotherapy, temozolomide or both. The receptors stem from a man aged 35 to 55 with glioma. Some clones in this sample may be carry-over from other donors' samples. Each CDR3 is given with its conserved first and last residue. Each record gives: J gene, D gene, V gene, clone size, CDR3 DNA, CDR3 protein. D genes are given only for firm matches. Size is omitted from some rows. Given values are once, few, many or a class for expanded clones.

TRBJ2-7	-	TRBV7-2	-	TGTGCCAGCAGCCGGACGAGGGAGCAGTACTTC	CASSRTREQYF
TRBJ1-4	-	TRBV4-1	-	TGCGCCAGCAGCCTCGCTCACAGTGAAAAACTGTTTTTT	CASSLAHSEKLFF
TRBJ2-6	-	TRBV7-9	-	TGTGCCAGCAGCCCGACCCGACAGTCCTCTGGGGCCAACGTCCTGACTTTC	CASSPTRQSSGANVLTF
TRBJ2-1	TRBD2	TRBV2	-	TGTGCCGTCTTGCTAGCGGGGGGGCGAAATGAGCAGTTCTTC	CAVLLAGGRNEQFF
TRBJ1-6	-	TRBV4-1	-	TGCGCCAGCAGCCAAGGAGTAGGCGGGCATGATTCACCCCTCCACTTT	CASSQGVGGHDSPLHF
TRBJ2-7	-	TRBV4-1	few	TGCGCCAGCAGCCAAGCCCCTGGGTCCTACGAGCAGTACTTC	CASSQAPGSYEQYF
TRBJ1-6	TRBD1	TRBV5-1	-	TGCGCCAGCAGCTTGACGGGACAGGGGATCAATTCACCCCTCCACTTT	CASSLTGQGINSPLHF
TRBJ1-5	-	TRBV6-1	-	TGTGCCAGCAGTCCGTTACAGAATAGCAATCAGCCCCAGCATTTT	CASSPLQNSNQPQHF
TRBJ1-2	TRBD1	TRBV27	-	TGTGCCAGCAGTCCTATCGACAGGGCTAACTATGGCTACACCTTC	CASSPIDRANYGYTF
TRBJ2-5	-	TRBV7-8	-	TGTGCCAGCAGCTTAATTCGGTCTAGCTGGGAGACCCAGTACTTC	CASSLIRSSWETQYF
TRBJ1-5	-	TRBV2	-	TGTGCCAGCAGACCCAGGGAAGTTAGCAATCAGCCCCAGCATTTT	CASRPREVSNQPQHF
TRBJ1-5	TRBD1	TRBV2	few	TGTGCCAGCAGTCGCGACAGGGTCAATCAGCCCCAGCATTTT	CASSRDRVNQPQHF
TRBJ2-7	-	TRBV23-1	-	TGCGCCAGCGGGGGGGCCTTCTACGAGCAGTACTTC	CASGGAFYEQYF
TRBJ1-1	-	TRBV18	-	TGTGCCAGCTCACCACCGGGGGGGGAAACTGAAGCTTTCTTT	CASSPPGGETEAFF
TRBJ1-6	TRBD1	TRBV10-1	many	TGCGCCAGCAGCCGGGACAGGGGAGCACCCCTCCACTTT	CASSRDRGAPLHF
TRBJ1-2	TRBD1	TRBV7-8	-	TGTGCCAGCAGCTTAGCTGGGACAGGGTTTGACGGCTACACCTTC	CASSLAGTGFDGYTF
TRBJ1-2	TRBD1	TRBV20-1	-	TGCAGTGCTTCAGGGGGCGGTGGTACCTTC	CSASGGGGTF
TRBJ2-5	TRBD2	TRBV15	few	TGTGCCACCAGAAAGGAGCGAGCGGGGGGCCGGGGTGAGACCCAGTACTTC	CATRKERAGGRGETQYF
TRBJ1-6	-	TRBV4-1	-	TGCGCCAGCAGTCCTCCGGGACACTATAATTCACCCCTCCACTTT	CASSPPGHYNSPLHF
TRBJ1-2	TRBD1	TRBV30	-	TGTGCCTGGGGTTCCGGGACAGGGGGCCAACACTACACCTTC	CAWGSGTGGQHYTF
TRBJ2-5	TRBD1	TRBV5-1	-	TGCGCCAGCAGCCAGAGCCACGGGAACAGGGGGCAGGAGACCCAGTACTTC	CASSQSHGNRGQETQYF
TRBJ2-3	-	TRBV5-4	-	TGTGCCAGCAGCTTGAAGGGGGGCACAGATACGCAGTATTTT	CASSLKGGTDTQYF
TRBJ1-6	-	TRBV7-8	-	TGTGCCAGCAGCTTAGCTGCAGGGGTAAATTCACCCCTCCACTTT	CASSLAAGVNSPLHF
TRBJ2-5	-	TRBV7-9	-	TGTGCCAGCAGCTCGACAGAACAAGAGACCCAGTACTTC	CASSSTEQETQYF
TRBJ1-1	TRBD1	TRBV29-1	-	TGCAGCGTTCAGGGGGTGGGCGAAGCTTTCTTT	CSVQGVGEAFF
TRBJ1-2	-	TRBV5-6	-	TGTGCCAGCAGCTTGGTGGGGGGGGGCTACACCTTC	CASSLVGGGYTF
TRBJ1-1	-	TRBV25-1	-	TGTGCCAGCACCTCGGGCGGGAGGGTATCGGCTTTCTTT	CASTSGGRVSAFF
TRBJ2-2	TRBD1	TRBV6-5	-	TGTGCCAGCAGTTCCGGACAGGGCCTGACCGGGGAGCTGTTTTTT	CASSSGQGLTGELFF
TRBJ1-4	-	TRBV7-9	-	TGTGCCAGCAGCGTAGAAGAAACTAATGAAAAACTGTTTTTT	CASSVEETNEKLFF
TRBJ1-5	TRBD1	TRBV2	many	TGTGCCAGCAGTGAACTGCGAGGACAGGGGGCTGGTTATCAGCCCCAGCATTTT	CASSELRGQGAGYQPQHF
TRBJ1-5	-	TRBV6-5	few	TGTGCCAGCAGAGGGCGGCTTGGGGGAAAGCCCCAGCATTTT	CASRGRLGGKPQHF
TRBJ2-3	TRBD1	TRBV5-6	-	TGTGCCGTCCGGGACAGGGGCACAGATACGCAGTATTTT	CAVRDRGTDTQYF
TRBJ1-1	-	TRBV12-5	-	TGTGCTAGTGGTTTGGTACAGGCAGGCACTGAAGCTTTCTTT	CASGLVQAGTEAFF
TRBJ1-6	-	TRBV5-5	-	TGTGCCAGCAGCAGGGGAGGGGATAATTCACCCCTCCACTTT	CASSRGGDNSPLHF
TRBJ1-3	-	TRBV5-6	once	TGTGCCAGCAGCTCCACCCGGGGCTTCGGAAACACCATATATTTT	CASSSTRGFGNTIYF
TRBJ1-5	-	TRBV19	-	TGTGCCAGCAAAGCCCCAGGTAATAGCAATCAGCCCCAGCATTTT	CASKAPGNSNQPQHF
TRBJ1-4	-	TRBV15	-	TGTGCCACCAGCCGGACCGGGACCGACATCGCAGGACTGTTTTTT	CATSRTGTDIAGLFF
TRBJ1-1	TRBD1	TRBV19	few	TGTGCCAGTAGTCGCGACAGGGAGCGAACTGAAGCTTTCTTT	CASSRDRERTEAFF
TRBJ2-7	-	TRBV19	-	TGTGCCAGTAGTATAGGAACAGCCGGCGAGCAGTACTTC	CASSIGTAGEQYF
TRBJ1-3	TRBD1	TRBV6-5	-	TGTGCCAGCAGGAAGGGACAGGAGTACACCATATATTTT	CASRKGQEYTIYF
TRBJ1-2	TRBD1	TRBV4-2	-	TGTGCCAGCAGCCAGGGACAGGCGAACTATGGCTACACCTTC	CASSQGQANYGYTF
TRBJ2-7	TRBD2	TRBV4-1	-	TGCGCCAGCAGCCAGGGCCCGGGACTATCGACCTACGAGCAGTACTTC	CASSQGPGLSTYEQYF